This T cell receptor beta chain was found in a study of cytomegalovirus exposure and HLA in healthy donors. Study-wide findings and caveats: Whilst most TCR sequences proved rare, a subset of public TCRs occurred across many donors.

About this clone itself: Its antigen is as yet unknown.

The validation cohort, a group of 130 or so subjects, included the donors and was separate from the approximately 670-subject first cohort. Method: immunoSEQ multiplex PCR; TCRdb's copy keeps in-frame clones and lacks some. Of 100,000 to 150,000 clones listed, about 96% were seen once; the top ten hold less than 2%. The germline CDR1 and CDR2 sequences are SNHLY and FYNNEI. The CDR3 extends over 11 amino acids. Trimming stripped 5 bases from V and 4 bases from J, with 3 bases between. This rearrangement joins TRBV2 to TRBJ1-5; the D is unclear. This receptor was taken from a young man in good health and CMV-seronegative. The specimen sequenced was PBMCs. CDR3 DNA sequence: TGTGCCAGCAGTCTAAATCAGCCCCAGCATTTT. This encodes CASSLNQPQHF.